In its sample, the clone carrying this T cell receptor (beta chain) was seen a few times. 5'RACE primed at constant segments yielded TCR alpha and TCR beta cDNA libraries bearing sample barcodes and UMIs. Via MiXCR, TCRdb re-called the 5' RACE reads, giving one row per CDR3 protein. This sample has some 180,000 distinct CDR3 sequences; about 18% occur once, and the top ten carry more than 3%. The data stem from a study of T-cell memory formation after mild COVID-19. V lost 8 bases and J lost 2, with 18 bases in between. CDR1 and CDR2 from the germline V gene are SQVTM and ANQGSEA. The CDR3 consists of 14 residues.

The chain employs TRBV29-1 and TRBJ1-2; D gene unclear. The receptor's source is a man aged 18-30 years who had mild COVID-19 (a few samples of this study predate the infection). Cell type and time point are not known. Sequenced input: PBMCs or a T cell subset sorted from them (not recorded which). The CDR3 loop is CSTEVWVSNYGYTF. The CDR3 DNA reads as TGCAGCACTGAGGTCTGGGTTTCAAACTATGGCTACACCTTC. The full variable domain, rest sourced from reference TRBV29-1 and TRBJ1-2, is SAVISQKPSRDICQRGTSLTIQCQVDSQVTMMFWYRQQPGQSLTLIATANQGSEATYESGFVIDKFPISRPNLTFSTLTVSNMSPEDSSIYLCSTEVWVSNYGYTFGSGTRLTVV.